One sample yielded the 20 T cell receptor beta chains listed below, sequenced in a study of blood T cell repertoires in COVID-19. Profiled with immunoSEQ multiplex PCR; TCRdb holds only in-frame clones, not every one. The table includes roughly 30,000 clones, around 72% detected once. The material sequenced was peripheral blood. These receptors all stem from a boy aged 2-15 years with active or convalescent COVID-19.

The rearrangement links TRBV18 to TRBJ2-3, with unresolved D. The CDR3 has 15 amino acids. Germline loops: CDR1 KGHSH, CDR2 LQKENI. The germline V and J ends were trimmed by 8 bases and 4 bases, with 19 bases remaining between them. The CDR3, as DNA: TGTGCCAGCCCGATTCAACCGTCCCCGGCAGATACGCAGTATTTT. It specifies CASPIQPSPADTQYF.

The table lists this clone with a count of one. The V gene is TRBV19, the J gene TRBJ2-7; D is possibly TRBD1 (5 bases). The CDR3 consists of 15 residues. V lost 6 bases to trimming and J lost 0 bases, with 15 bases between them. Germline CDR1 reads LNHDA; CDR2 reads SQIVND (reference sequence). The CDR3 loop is CASSLTAGSSYEQYF. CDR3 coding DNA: TGTGCCAGTAGCCTGACAGCCGGTAGCTCCTACGAGCAGTACTTC.

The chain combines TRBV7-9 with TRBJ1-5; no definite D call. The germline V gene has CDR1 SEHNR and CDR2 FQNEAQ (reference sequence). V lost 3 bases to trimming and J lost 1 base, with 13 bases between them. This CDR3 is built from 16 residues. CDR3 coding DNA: TGTGCCAGCAGCTTGGAGGGCCCAGCCAGCAATCAGCCCCAGCATTTT. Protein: CASSLEGPASNQPQHF.

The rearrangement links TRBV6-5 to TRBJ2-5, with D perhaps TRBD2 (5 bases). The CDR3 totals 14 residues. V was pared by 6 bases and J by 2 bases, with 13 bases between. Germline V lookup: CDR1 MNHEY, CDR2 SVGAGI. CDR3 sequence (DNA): TGTGCCAGCAGGGCCGGACTGATACAAGAGACCCAGTACTTC. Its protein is CASRAGLIQETQYF.

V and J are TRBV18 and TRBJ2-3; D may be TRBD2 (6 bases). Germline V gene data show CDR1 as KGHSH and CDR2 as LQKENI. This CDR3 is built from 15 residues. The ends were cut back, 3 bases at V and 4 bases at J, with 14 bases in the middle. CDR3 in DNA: TGTGCCAGCTCACCCCCAGCGGGTTTCCCAGATACGCAGTATTTT. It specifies CASSPPAGFPDTQYF.

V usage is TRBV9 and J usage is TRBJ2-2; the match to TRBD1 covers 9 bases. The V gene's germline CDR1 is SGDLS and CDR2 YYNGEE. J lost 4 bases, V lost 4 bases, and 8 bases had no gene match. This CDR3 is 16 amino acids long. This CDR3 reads CASSSRQGGSTGELFF. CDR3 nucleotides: TGTGCCAGCAGCTCTCGACAGGGGGGGAGCACCGGGGAGCTGTTTTTT.

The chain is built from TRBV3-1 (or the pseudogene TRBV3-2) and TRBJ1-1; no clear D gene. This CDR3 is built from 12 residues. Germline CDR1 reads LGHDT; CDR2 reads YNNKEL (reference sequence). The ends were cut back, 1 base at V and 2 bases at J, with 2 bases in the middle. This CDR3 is CASSQVNTEAFF. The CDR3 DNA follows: TGTGCCAGCAGCCAAGTAAACACTGAAGCTTTCTTT.

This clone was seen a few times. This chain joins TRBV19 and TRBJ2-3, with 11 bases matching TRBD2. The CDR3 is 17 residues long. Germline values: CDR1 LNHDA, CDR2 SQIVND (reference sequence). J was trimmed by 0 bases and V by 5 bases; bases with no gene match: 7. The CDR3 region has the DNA TGTGCCAGTAGTGCCAGACTAGCGGGACTGAGCACAGATACGCAGTATTTT. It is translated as CASSARLAGLSTDTQYF. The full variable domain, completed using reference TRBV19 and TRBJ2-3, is DGGITQSPKYLFRKEGQNVTLSCEQNLNHDAMYWYRQDPGQGLRLIYYSQIVNDFQKGDIAEGYSVSREKKESFPLTVTSAQKNPTAFYLCASSARLAGLSTDTQYFGPGTRLTVL.

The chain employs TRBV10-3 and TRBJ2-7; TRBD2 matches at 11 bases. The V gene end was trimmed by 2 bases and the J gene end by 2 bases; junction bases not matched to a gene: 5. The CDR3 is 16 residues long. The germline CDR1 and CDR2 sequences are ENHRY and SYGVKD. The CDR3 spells CAISETSGGAPYEQYF. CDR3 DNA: TGTGCCATCAGTGAGACTAGCGGGGGTGCACCCTACGAGCAGTACTTC.

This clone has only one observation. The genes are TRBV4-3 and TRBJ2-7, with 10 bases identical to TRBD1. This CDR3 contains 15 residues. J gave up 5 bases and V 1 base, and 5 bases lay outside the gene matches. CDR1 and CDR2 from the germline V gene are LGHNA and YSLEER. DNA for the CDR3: TGCGCCAGCAGCCAAGTGGGGACAGGGGCCCACGAGCAGTACTTC. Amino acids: CASSQVGTGAHEQYF.

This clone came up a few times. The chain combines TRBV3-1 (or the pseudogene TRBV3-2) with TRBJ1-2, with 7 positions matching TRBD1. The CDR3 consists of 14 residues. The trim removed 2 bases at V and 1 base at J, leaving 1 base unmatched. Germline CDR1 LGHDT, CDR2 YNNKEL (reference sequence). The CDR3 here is CASSQQGVNYGYTF. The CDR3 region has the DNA TGTGCCAGCAGCCAACAGGGGGTTAACTATGGCTACACCTTC.

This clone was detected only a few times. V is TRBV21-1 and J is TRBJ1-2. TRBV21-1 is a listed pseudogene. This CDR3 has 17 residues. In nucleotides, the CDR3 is TGTGCCAGCAGCAAGAAAGAGTCCCACCGCCCCAACTATGGCTACACCTTC. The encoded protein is CASSKKESHRPNYGYTF.

In DNA, the CDR3 is TGTGCCAGCAGCCCGAGACCTGGAGGCAAAAACATTCAGTACTTC. It specifies CASSPRPGGKNIQYF. This rearrangement joins TRBV5-4 to TRBJ2-4, with D perhaps TRBD2 (5 bases). Germline lookup yields CDR1 SGHNT and CDR2 YYREEE (reference sequence). Trimming cost V 4 bases and J 3 bases, with 14 bases left between them. CDR3 length: 15 amino acids.

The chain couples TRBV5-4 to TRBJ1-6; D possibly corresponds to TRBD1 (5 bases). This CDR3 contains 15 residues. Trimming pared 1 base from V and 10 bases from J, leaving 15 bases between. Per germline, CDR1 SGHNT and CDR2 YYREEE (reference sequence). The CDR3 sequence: CASSLMGGSGSPLHF. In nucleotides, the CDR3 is TGTGCCAGCAGCTTGATGGGGGGGTCAGGGTCACCCCTCCACTTT.

This chain's CDR3 is CASSLQGFKAFF. In DNA, the CDR3 is TGTGCCAGCAGTTTACAGGGGTTCAAGGCTTTCTTT. The rearrangement uses TRBV28 and TRBJ1-1, with D maybe TRBD1 (6 bases). Looked up from germline, CDR1 is MDHEN and CDR2 is SYDVKM. Trimming removed 2 bases at V and 11 bases at J, with 12 bases between. The CDR3 sequence is 12 residues long.

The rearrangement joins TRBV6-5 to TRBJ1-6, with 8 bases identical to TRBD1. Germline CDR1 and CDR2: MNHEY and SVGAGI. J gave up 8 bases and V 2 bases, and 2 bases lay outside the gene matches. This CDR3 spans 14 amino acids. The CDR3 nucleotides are TGTGCCAGCAGTTACGACAGGGGTGATTCACCCCTCCACTTT. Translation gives CASSYDRGDSPLHF.

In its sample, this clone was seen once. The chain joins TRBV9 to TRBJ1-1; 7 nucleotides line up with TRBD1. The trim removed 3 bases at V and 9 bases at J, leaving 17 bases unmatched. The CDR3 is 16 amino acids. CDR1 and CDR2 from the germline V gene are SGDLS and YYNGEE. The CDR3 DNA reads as TGTGCCAGCAGCGAGGACAGGTCCCTCGTGGTGGGCCAAGCTTTCTTT. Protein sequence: CASSEDRSLVVGQAFF.

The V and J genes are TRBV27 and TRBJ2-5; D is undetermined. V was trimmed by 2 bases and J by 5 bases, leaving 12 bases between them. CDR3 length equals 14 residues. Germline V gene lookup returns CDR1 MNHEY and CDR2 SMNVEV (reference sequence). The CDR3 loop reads CASSLGPPPETQYF. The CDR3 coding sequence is TGTGCCAGCAGTTTAGGCCCCCCGCCGGAGACCCAGTACTTC.

CDR3 loop: CASTPWRSKMNTEAFF. The CDR3 nucleotides read TGTGCCAGCACCCCCTGGAGGAGTAAGATGAACACTGAAGCTTTCTTT. This chain connects TRBV6-2 or TRBV6-3 to TRBJ1-1; D not certain. Trimming stripped 7 bases from V and 0 bases from J, with 18 bases between. The germline V gene encodes CDR1 MNHEY and CDR2 SVGEGT. The CDR3 has 16 amino acids.

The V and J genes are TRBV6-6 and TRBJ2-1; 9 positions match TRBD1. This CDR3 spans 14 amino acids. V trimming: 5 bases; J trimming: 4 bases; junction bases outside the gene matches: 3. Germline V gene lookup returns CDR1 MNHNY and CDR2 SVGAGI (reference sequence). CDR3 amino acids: CASSTGGAYNEQFF. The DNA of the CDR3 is TGTGCCAGCAGTACAGGGGGCGCATACAATGAGCAGTTCTTC.